A single sample is the source of the 30 T cell receptor beta chains below, sequenced in a study of blood T cell repertoires in COVID-19. Assay: immunoSEQ multiplex PCR; the TCRdb copy retains only in-frame clones and omits some. This sample has under 200,000 clones, with around 84% found just once. The specimen was peripheral blood. Source of these receptors: a man aged 25 to 45 with active or convalescent COVID-19.

The genes are TRBV28 and TRBJ2-7; 9 bases line up with TRBD1. Germline V gene sequence: CDR1 MDHEN, CDR2 SYDVKM. This CDR3 is 15 amino acids long. Trimming removed 6 bases from V and 1 base from J; junction bases left unmatched: 7. CDR3 amino acids: CASSPGQGLSYEQYV. In DNA, the CDR3 is TGTGCCAGCAGCCCGGGACAGGGATTGTCCTACGAGCAGTACGTC.

The chain uses TRBV6-5 and TRBJ1-2, with 8 bases lining up with TRBD1. The V gene end was trimmed by 6 bases and the J gene end by 2 bases; junction bases not matched to a gene: 2. The CDR3 is 13 amino acids. Germline CDR1 is MNHEY and CDR2 is SVGAGI. DNA of the CDR3: TGTGCCAGCAGAAGGGACAGGAACTATGGCTACACCTTC. Amino acid sequence: CASRRDRNYGYTF.

This clone was seen only once. This rearrangement joins TRBV5-1 to TRBJ2-2; 9 nucleotides match TRBD1. CDR3 length equals 16 residues. Germline lookup yields CDR1 SGHRS and CDR2 YFSETQ. V shed 2 bases and J 4 bases; nucleotides not matched to a gene: 6. The CDR3 loop reads CASSLNRGRGTGELFF. The CDR3, as DNA: TGCGCCAGCAGCTTAAACAGGGGGCGAGGCACCGGGGAGCTGTTTTTT.

In its sample, this clone was seen a few times. J is TRBJ1-5 and V is TRBV24-1; D is perhaps TRBD1 (6 bases). Germline values: CDR1 KGHDR, CDR2 SFDVKD. V lost 3 bases and J 0 bases, leaving 17 bases between the germline ends. The CDR3 extends over 18 amino acids. CDR3 amino acids: CATSDTPRGGYSNQPQHF. The DNA of the CDR3 is TGTGCCACCAGTGATACCCCGAGGGGGGGGTATAGCAATCAGCCCCAGCATTTT.

The gene calls are TRBV7-2 and TRBJ2-6; the D gene is possibly TRBD2 (6 bases). Deletions cut 5 bases from V and 0 bases from J, with 11 bases between. The germline CDR1 and CDR2 sequences are SGHTA and FQGNSA. The CDR3 has 16 amino acids. The DNA of the CDR3 is TGTGCCAGCAGCCCCGTCGGGGGCTCTGGGGCCAACGTCCTGACTTTC. Protein: CASSPVGGSGANVLTF.

This chain uses TRBV7-2 with TRBJ2-1; TRBD1 matches at 7 bases. The germline V gene has CDR1 SGHTA and CDR2 FQGNSA. J was trimmed by 2 bases and V by 4 bases; bases with no gene match: 5. This CDR3 spans 15 amino acids. As DNA, the CDR3 is TGTGCCAGCAGCTCTCGGACAGGCACCTACAATGAGCAGTTCTTC. Its protein is CASSSRTGTYNEQFF.

The rearrangement uses TRBV18 and TRBJ2-1; weak D call: TRBD1 (5 bases). This CDR3 contains 14 residues. Germline CDR1 and CDR2: KGHSH and LQKENI. V was clipped by 3 bases and J by 10 bases, with 16 bases between them. DNA of the CDR3: TGTGCCAGCTCACCCACCTCAGGGATAGGAGAGCAGTTCTTC. Encoded protein: CASSPTSGIGEQFF.

The V call is TRBV13, the J call TRBJ1-3, with 7 nucleotides matching TRBD1. Germline loops: CDR1 PRHDT, CDR2 FYEKMQ (reference sequence). CDR3 length equals 15 residues. The junction had 6 bases not matched to a gene; V was cut back by 7 bases and J by 0 bases. The CDR3 DNA reads TGTGCCAGCACCCAAGACAGGGCCTCTGGAAACACCATATATTTT. Protein: CASTQDRASGNTIYF.

J is TRBJ1-1 and V is TRBV6-1; TRBD1 aligns across 9 bases. The CDR3 sequence is 14 residues long. V was pared by 0 bases and J by 8 bases, with 4 bases of the junction left unmatched. Germline V CDR1 and CDR2: MNHNS, SASEGT. CDR3: CASSEAGGTGEAFF. The DNA of the CDR3 is TGTGCCAGCAGTGAAGCCGGTGGGACAGGGGAAGCTTTCTTT.

This clone was seen a few times. This rearrangement joins TRBV6-1 to TRBJ2-3; 7 bases map to TRBD2. CDR1 and CDR2 from the germline V gene are MNHNS and SASEGT. The CDR3 runs 15 residues. The trim removed 0 bases at V and 0 bases at J, leaving 0 bases unmatched. The CDR3 protein is CASSEASGSTDTQYF. The CDR3, as DNA: TGTGCCAGCAGTGAAGCTAGCGGGAGCACAGATACGCAGTATTTT.

The gene calls are TRBV28 and TRBJ2-1; maybe TRBD2 (6 bases). Per the germline V gene, CDR1 is MDHEN and CDR2 is SYDVKM. The CDR3 consists of 16 residues. V shed 7 bases and J shed 0 bases, with 16 bases lying between them. CDR3 sequence: CASTGADRGSYNEQFF. The CDR3 nucleotides read TGTGCCAGCACGGGAGCCGACCGGGGCTCCTACAATGAGCAGTTCTTC.

Comment on this clone: No conserved phenylalanine or tryptophan is present at the end of the CDR3, so a read error is the likely explanation. The DNA is left out, because the CDR3 cannot be placed on it with certainty; the CDR3 is given as TCRdb lists it. The genes are TRBV28 and TRBJ1-2; the table's D call, TRBD1, has no DNA check behind it. Germline V gives CDR1 MDHEN, CDR2 SYDVKM. The length of the CDR3 is 12 amino acids, counting both ends. Here the CDR3 reads CASSSRTGLAIL.

The genes are TRBV13 and TRBJ2-1, with TRBD2 identical over 8 bases. V dropped 0 bases and J dropped 4; count of bases not matched to a gene: 14. Germline CDR1 is PRHDT and CDR2 is FYEKMQ (reference sequence). The CDR3 loop spans 19 amino acids. CDR3 protein: CASSLGASEAGGRYNEQFF. The CDR3 nucleotides read TGTGCCAGCAGCTTAGGAGCCTCGGAGGCGGGAGGCCGTTACAATGAGCAGTTCTTC.

The chain carries TRBV28 and TRBJ1-2, with a tentative D call TRBD1 (5 bases). From germline, CDR1 is MDHEN and CDR2 SYDVKM. Trimming removed 4 bases from V and 7 bases from J, with 13 bases in between. This CDR3 comprises 13 residues. The CDR3 loop reads CASSSGSPPGYTF. CDR3 sequence (DNA): TGTGCCAGCAGTTCAGGGTCCCCTCCTGGCTACACCTTC.

The chain carries TRBV5-4 and TRBJ2-3; TRBD2 matches 10 bases. The trim removed 4 bases at V and 5 bases at J, leaving 13 bases unmatched. The CDR3 contains 17 residues. CDR1 SGHNT and CDR2 YYREEE come from the germline V gene (reference sequence). CDR3 sequence reads: CASSSGGGPAVGDTQYF. CDR3 in DNA: TGTGCCAGCAGCAGCGGGGGGGGGCCAGCGGTGGGAGATACGCAGTATTTT. The variable domain in full, with the rest retrieved from reference TRBV5-4 and TRBJ2-3, is ETGVTQSPTHLIKTRGQQVTLRCSSQSGHNTVSWYQQALGQGPQFIFQYYREEENGRGNFPPRFSGLQFPNYSSELNVNALELDDSALYLCASSSGGGPAVGDTQYFGPGTRLTVL.

The rearrangement uses TRBV30 and TRBJ2-1, with 7 bases identical to TRBD2. This CDR3 contains 18 residues. CDR1 is GTSNPN and CDR2 is SVGIG in the germline V gene (reference sequence). The V segment lost 3 bases and the J segment 1 base; nucleotides outside the gene matches: 15. The CDR3 here is CAWSGWGGERASYNEQFF. CDR3 coding DNA: TGTGCCTGGAGCGGCTGGGGGGGGGAGCGGGCGTCCTACAATGAGCAGTTCTTC.

The chain links TRBV29-1 to TRBJ1-6; D call uncertain. CDR1 is SQVTM and CDR2 is ANQGSEA in the germline V gene. Trimming took 4 bases from V and 7 from J, leaving 14 bases between them. The CDR3 has 14 residues. CDR3 loop: CSVARITGNSPLHF. In DNA form, the CDR3 reads TGCAGCGTTGCTCGTATCACGGGGAATTCACCCCTCCACTTT.

The chain carries TRBV30 and TRBJ1-1; weak D call: TRBD1 (6 bases). V gave up 3 bases and J gave up 1 base, with 9 bases separating them. The CDR3 extends over 13 amino acids. From germline, CDR1 is GTSNPN and CDR2 SVGIG (reference sequence). The CDR3 DNA reads TGTGCCTGGAGCCGGACAGAGAACACTGAAGCTTTCTTT. Protein sequence: CAWSRTENTEAFF.

This clone showed up just a few times. This chain links TRBV19 with TRBJ2-2; 8 bases are a match to TRBD2. Germline trimming cut 1 base from V and 6 bases from J; bases unmatched to any gene: 4. CDR3 length equals 15 residues. Germline CDR1 and CDR2: LNHDA and SQIVND (reference sequence). CDR3 protein: CASSIGTGGPGELFF. The DNA for the CDR3 is TGTGCCAGTAGTATAGGCACGGGGGGGCCCGGGGAGCTGTTTTTT.

The chain uses TRBV27 and TRBJ1-5; tentatively, D is TRBD1 (6 bases). CDR1 is MNHEY, CDR2 SMNVEV, per germline (reference sequence). Trimming took off 2 bases at V and 3 bases at J, with 11 bases between the two ends. The CDR3 has 15 amino acids. CDR3 nucleotides: TGTGCCAGCAGTTTAGTCCTGGGGGCCAATCAGCCCCAGCATTTT. Amino acids: CASSLVLGANQPQHF.

This clone has only a few counts. V is TRBV25-1 and J is TRBJ2-1; possible D gene TRBD2, 6 bases. V lost 4 bases and J 8 bases, leaving 15 bases between the germline ends. CDR3 length: 14 residues. Germline V gene sequence: CDR1 MGHDK, CDR2 SYGVNS. The CDR3: CASSALGGEYEQFF. The DNA for the CDR3 is TGTGCCAGCAGTGCTCTGGGGGGAGAGTATGAGCAGTTCTTC.

The DNA for the CDR3 is TGTGCCAGCAGCCCGAAGACGGCGGTGGAAAAACTGTTTTTT. Protein product: CASSPKTAVEKLFF. The chain employs TRBV3-1 (or the pseudogene TRBV3-2) and TRBJ1-4, with D uncertain. V was trimmed by 4 bases and J by 8 bases, leaving 14 bases between them. Germline V CDR1 and CDR2: LGHDT, YNNKEL (reference sequence). The CDR3 sequence is 14 residues long.

This clone has more than one count but fewer than ten. The rearrangement uses TRBV7-2 and TRBJ1-3; TRBD1 matches 8 bases. Losses at the gene ends were 4 bases for V and 4 bases for J; bases not matched to a gene: 3. The V gene's germline CDR1 is SGHTA and CDR2 FQGNSA. The CDR3 spans 14 residues. The CDR3 bases are TGTGCCAGCAGCTCTCAGGGGGCGGGAAACACCATATATTTT. Translated: CASSSQGAGNTIYF.

This clone has only one observation. This rearrangement joins TRBV21-1 to TRBJ2-3; the table's D call, TRBD1, has no DNA check behind it. TRBV21-1 is described as a pseudogene. The CDR3 has 16 residues. The CDR3 sequence is CASSKHGASSTDTQYF. In DNA, the CDR3 is TGTGCCAGCAGCAAACATGGGGCCTCTAGCACAGATACGCAGTATTTT.

The chain links TRBV7-6 to TRBJ2-3; 11 bases line up with TRBD2. The CDR3 extends over 16 amino acids. V dropped 4 bases and J dropped 2; count of bases not matched to a gene: 5. Germline-derived CDR1 and CDR2 are SGHVS and FNYEAQ. The DNA of the CDR3 is TGTGCCAGCAGCTACGCTAGCGGGAGGTACACAGATACGCAGTATTTT. This translates into CASSYASGRYTDTQYF.

The rearrangement links TRBV6-5 to TRBJ1-1; 11 nucleotides match TRBD1. The CDR3 runs to 16 residues. With V trimmed by 4 bases and J by 1 base, 5 bases remained unmatched. Germline lookup yields CDR1 MNHEY and CDR2 SVGAGI. The CDR3 loop reads CASSFGTGGANTEAFF. The CDR3 DNA sequence: TGTGCCAGCAGTTTCGGGACAGGGGGGGCGAACACTGAAGCTTTCTTT.

The chain recombines TRBV6-5 with TRBJ2-5; possibly TRBD1 for D (6 bases). The V end was cut by 7 bases, the J end by 2 bases, with 17 bases between. The V gene's germline CDR1 is MNHEY and CDR2 SVGAGI. This CDR3 has 15 residues. DNA for the CDR3: TGTGCCAGCAAACTCCCACGGCAGGGGCAAGAGACCCAGTACTTC. Translating gives CASKLPRQGQETQYF.

This chain links TRBV15 with TRBJ2-5; a possible D gene is TRBD1 (5 bases). CDR1 and CDR2 from the germline V gene are LNHNV and YYDKDF (reference sequence). The CDR3 runs to 14 residues. Trimming removed 0 bases from V and 5 bases from J, with 10 bases in between. The CDR3 sequence: CATSRDRVSETQYF. The CDR3 nucleotides read TGTGCCACCAGCAGAGACAGGGTCTCGGAGACCCAGTACTTC.

This clone has more than one count but fewer than ten. The chain carries TRBV24-1 and TRBJ2-1; no firm D call. The germline V gene has CDR1 KGHDR and CDR2 SFDVKD. This CDR3 is 13 amino acids long. Trimming stripped 3 bases from V and 9 bases from J, with 11 bases between. The CDR3 nucleotides are TGTGCCACCAGTGATGATACTTATACTGAGCAGTTCTTC. Its protein product is CATSDDTYTEQFF.

The chain carries TRBV12-3 or TRBV12-4 and TRBJ1-2, with D possibly being TRBD1 (6 bases). V was clipped by 7 bases and J by 4 bases, with 13 bases between them. This CDR3 region has 13 residues. The CDR3 sequence is CASTPGRGYGYTF. In DNA form, the CDR3 reads TGTGCCAGCACCCCGGGCAGGGGCTATGGCTACACCTTC.